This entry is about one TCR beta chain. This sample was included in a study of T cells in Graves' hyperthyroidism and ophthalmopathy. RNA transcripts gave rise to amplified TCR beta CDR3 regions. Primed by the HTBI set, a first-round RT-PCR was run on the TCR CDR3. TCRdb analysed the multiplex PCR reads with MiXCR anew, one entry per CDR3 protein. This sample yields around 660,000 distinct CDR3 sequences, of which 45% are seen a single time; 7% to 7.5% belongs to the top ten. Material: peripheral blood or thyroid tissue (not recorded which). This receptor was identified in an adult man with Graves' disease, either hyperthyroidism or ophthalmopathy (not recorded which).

CDR3 bases: TGCAGCGTTGAAAGAGTCTGGAACACCGGGGAGCTGTTTTTT. Translated: CSVERVWNTGELFF. V gene TRBV29-1 combines with J gene TRBJ2-2; D remains unclear. Trimming stripped 2 bases from V and 1 base from J, with 8 bases between. The CDR3 is 14 amino acids. Germline assignment: CDR1 SQVTM and CDR2 ANQGSEA.